This is a list of T cell receptor beta chains from one sample in a study of T cells in Graves' hyperthyroidism and ophthalmopathy. TCRdb recomputed calls from the multiplex PCR reads with MiXCR, one row per CDR3 protein. This table has under 400,000 distinct CDR3 sequences, over 15% appearing once. Sequenced input: blood. The source of these receptors is a man between 25 and 39 years old with Graves' hyperthyroidism. Both conserved end residues are part of each CDR3. A D gene is named only where the DNA matches it firmly. Not all rows give a size; the values are once, few, many and, for expanded clones, a class.

CDR3 length: 11
V gene: TRBV13
clone size: -
J gene: TRBJ2-7
D gene: -
CDR3 DNA: TGTGCCAGCAGCTTTCAGTACGAGCAGTACTTC
CDR3 protein: CASSFQYEQYF

CDR3 length: 13
V gene: TRBV5-1
clone size: -
J gene: TRBJ2-1
D gene: TRBD2
CDR3 DNA: TGCGCCAGCGAACTAGCGGGGAACAATGAGCAGTTCTTC
CDR3 protein: CASELAGNNEQFF

CDR3 length: 15
V gene: TRBV27
clone size: few
J gene: TRBJ2-7
D gene: TRBD2
CDR3 DNA: TGTGCCAGCAGTGCTGGGGGGGGGACTGGCTACGAGCAGTACTTC
CDR3 protein: CASSAGGGTGYEQYF

CDR3 length: 13
V gene: TRBV12-3/TRBV12-4
clone size: -
J gene: TRBJ2-3
D gene: -
CDR3 DNA: TGTGCCAGCAGTTTAGGCAGGGTAGATACGCAGTATTTT
CDR3 protein: CASSLGRVDTQYF

CDR3 length: 18
V gene: TRBV24-1
clone size: few
J gene: TRBJ2-1
D gene: -
CDR3 DNA: TGTGCCACCAGTGATTCTATAGGGGGAGGGAGCTCCTACAATGAGCAGTTCTTC
CDR3 protein: CATSDSIGGGSSYNEQFF

CDR3 length: 14
V gene: TRBV3-1
clone size: many
J gene: TRBJ1-1
D gene: -
CDR3 DNA: TGTGCCAGCAGCCAATCAATCTCTACGGGGAATGCTTTCTTT
CDR3 protein: CASSQSISTGNAFF

CDR3 length: 15
V gene: TRBV11-2
clone size: few
J gene: TRBJ2-7
D gene: TRBD2
CDR3 DNA: TGTGCCAGCAGCTTTGGCGGGAGTATGACCTACGAGCAGTACTTC
CDR3 protein: CASSFGGSMTYEQYF

CDR3 length: 13
V gene: TRBV20-1
clone size: many
J gene: TRBJ1-2
D gene: -
CDR3 DNA: TGCAGTGCTAGAGATAGGGAGGCAGGGGGCTACACCTTC
CDR3 protein: CSARDREAGGYTF

CDR3 length: 13
V gene: TRBV7-2
clone size: many
J gene: TRBJ2-5
D gene: -
CDR3 DNA: TGTGCCAGCAGCCCCCGGGCCCGAGGGACCCAGTACTTC
CDR3 protein: CASSPRARGTQYF

CDR3 length: 19
V gene: TRBV4-1
clone size: few
J gene: TRBJ2-1
D gene: TRBD2
CDR3 DNA: TGCGCCAGCAGCCGAATCCGACTAGCGGGAGGGAATTGGGGTATTGAGCAGTTCTTC
CDR3 protein: CASSRIRLAGGNWGIEQFF

CDR3 length: 13
V gene: TRBV6-2/TRBV6-3
clone size: -
J gene: TRBJ1-1
D gene: -
CDR3 DNA: TGTGCCAGCAGGCGGTTATTGAGGGGGGAAGCTTTCTTT
CDR3 protein: CASRRLLRGEAFF

CDR3 length: 13
V gene: TRBV2
clone size: many
J gene: TRBJ2-1
D gene: -
CDR3 DNA: TGTGCCAGCAGAGCGGCCTCCTACAATGAGCAGTTCTTC
CDR3 protein: CASRAASYNEQFF

CDR3 length: 14
V gene: TRBV4-2
clone size: -
J gene: TRBJ1-5
D gene: -
CDR3 DNA: TGTGCCAGCGGTCCTCAGGGGACCTATCAGCCCCAGCATTTT
CDR3 protein: CASGPQGTYQPQHF

CDR3 length: 14
V gene: TRBV19
clone size: few
J gene: TRBJ1-2
D gene: -
CDR3 DNA: TGTGCCAGTAGTATCTCAGGAGCTAACTATGGCTACACCTTC
CDR3 protein: CASSISGANYGYTF

CDR3 length: 15
V gene: TRBV6-2/TRBV6-3
clone size: -
J gene: TRBJ1-5
D gene: -
CDR3 DNA: TGTGCCAGCTCGTCAGGGAAGGGTAACAATCAGCCCCAGCATTTT
CDR3 protein: CASSSGKGNNQPQHF

CDR3 length: 15
V gene: TRBV18
clone size: many
J gene: TRBJ2-4
D gene: -
CDR3 DNA: TGTGCCAGCTCCCGGGACCGTAGTGGTCAAAACATTCAGTACTTC
CDR3 protein: CASSRDRSGQNIQYF

CDR3 length: 14
V gene: TRBV7-2
clone size: many
J gene: TRBJ2-2
D gene: -
CDR3 DNA: TGTGCCAGCAGTGGGAATCGGCGGCACGGGGAGCTGTTTTTT
CDR3 protein: CASSGNRRHGELFF

CDR3 length: 14
V gene: TRBV5-1
clone size: -
J gene: TRBJ1-1
D gene: -
CDR3 DNA: TGCGCCAGCAGTGGGCCGGGAGGGGGCACTGAAGCTTTCTTT
CDR3 protein: CASSGPGGGTEAFF

CDR3 length: 12
V gene: TRBV6-1
clone size: -
J gene: TRBJ2-3
D gene: TRBD1
CDR3 DNA: TGTGCCAGCAGCGTTGGGACAGCTACGCAGTATTTT
CDR3 protein: CASSVGTATQYF

CDR3 length: 12
V gene: TRBV7-3
clone size: many
J gene: TRBJ2-3
D gene: -
CDR3 DNA: TGTGCCAGCAGTCCGGGAACAGATACGCAGTATTTT
CDR3 protein: CASSPGTDTQYF

CDR3 length: 17
V gene: TRBV15
clone size: few
J gene: TRBJ2-1
D gene: TRBD2
CDR3 DNA: TGTGCCACCAGCAGATGGACTAGCGGGAGGGACTACAATGAGCAGTTCTTC
CDR3 protein: CATSRWTSGRDYNEQFF

CDR3 length: 14
V gene: TRBV18
clone size: many
J gene: TRBJ2-5
D gene: -
CDR3 DNA: TGTGCCAGCTCACCGGCCAGATTTGGAGAGACCCAGTACTTC
CDR3 protein: CASSPARFGETQYF

CDR3 length: 18
V gene: TRBV24-1
clone size: -
J gene: TRBJ2-3
D gene: TRBD1
CDR3 DNA: TGTGCCACTCATCACCGGGACAGGGGCGTAGATCGCGCAGATACGCAGTATTTT
CDR3 protein: CATHHRDRGVDRADTQYF

CDR3 length: 14
V gene: TRBV9
clone size: -
J gene: TRBJ1-1
D gene: -
CDR3 DNA: TGTGCCAGCAGCGTAGCGGGTCGGCACACTGAAGCTTTCTTT
CDR3 protein: CASSVAGRHTEAFF

CDR3 length: 15
V gene: TRBV20-1
clone size: many
J gene: TRBJ2-7
D gene: TRBD2
CDR3 DNA: TGCAGTGCTAGAGATCCACTAGCGGTTTCCTACGAGCAGTACTTC
CDR3 protein: CSARDPLAVSYEQYF

CDR3 length: 13
V gene: TRBV18
clone size: many
J gene: TRBJ2-7
D gene: -
CDR3 DNA: TGTGCCAGCTCACCACCAGGGTCCTACGAGCAGTACTTC
CDR3 protein: CASSPPGSYEQYF

CDR3 length: 14
V gene: TRBV2
clone size: few
J gene: TRBJ2-7
D gene: TRBD1
CDR3 DNA: TGTGCCAGCAGACCGGACAGGGGGGTTAACGAGCAGTACTTC
CDR3 protein: CASRPDRGVNEQYF

CDR3 length: 15
V gene: TRBV6-1
clone size: -
J gene: TRBJ1-4
D gene: -
CDR3 DNA: TGTGCCAGCAGGGCCGGCGGGGGAACTAATGAAAAACTGTTTTTT
CDR3 protein: CASRAGGGTNEKLFF

CDR3 length: 16
V gene: TRBV16
clone size: -
J gene: TRBJ1-6
D gene: -
CDR3 DNA: TGTGCCAGCAGCCGGACGGGCCTGGACGGTAATTCACCCCTCCACTTT
CDR3 protein: CASSRTGLDGNSPLHF

CDR3 length: 13
V gene: TRBV27
clone size: many
J gene: TRBJ2-7
D gene: -
CDR3 DNA: TGTGCCAGCAGTTTTGGGGGCGGCTACGAGCAGTACTTC
CDR3 protein: CASSFGGGYEQYF